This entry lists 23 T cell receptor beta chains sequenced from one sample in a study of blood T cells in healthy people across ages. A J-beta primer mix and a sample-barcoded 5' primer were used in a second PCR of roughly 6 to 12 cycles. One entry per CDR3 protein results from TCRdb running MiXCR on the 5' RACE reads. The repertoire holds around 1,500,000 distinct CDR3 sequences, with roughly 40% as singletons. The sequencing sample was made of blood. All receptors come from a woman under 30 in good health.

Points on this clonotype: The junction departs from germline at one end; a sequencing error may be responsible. CDR3 nucleotides: TGTGCCAGCAGCCAGGACCGGGGTTCACCCCTCCACTTT. Protein product: CASSQDRGSPLHF. The chain combines TRBV4-1 with TRBJ1-6, with no clear D. The CDR3 is 13 residues long. From germline, CDR1 is MGHRA and CDR2 YSYEKL.

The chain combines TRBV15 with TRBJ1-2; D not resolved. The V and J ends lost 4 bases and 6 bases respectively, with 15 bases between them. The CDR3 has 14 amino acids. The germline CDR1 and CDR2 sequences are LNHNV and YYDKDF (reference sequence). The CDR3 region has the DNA TGTGCCACCAGCACCCGCACGCGGCATCATGGCTACACCTTC. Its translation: CATSTRTRHHGYTF.

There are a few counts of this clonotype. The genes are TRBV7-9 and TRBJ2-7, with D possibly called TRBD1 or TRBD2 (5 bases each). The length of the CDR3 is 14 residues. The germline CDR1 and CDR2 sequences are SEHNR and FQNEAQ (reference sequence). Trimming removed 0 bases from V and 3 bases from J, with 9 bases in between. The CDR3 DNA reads TGTGCCAGCAGCTTAGCCGTTGGGGGCTACGAGCAGTACTTC. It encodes CASSLAVGGYEQYF.

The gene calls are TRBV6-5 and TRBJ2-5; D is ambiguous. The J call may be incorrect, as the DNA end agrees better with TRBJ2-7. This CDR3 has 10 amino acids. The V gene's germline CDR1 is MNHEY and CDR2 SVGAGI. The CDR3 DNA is TGTGCCGGAATCTCCTACGAGCAGTACTTC. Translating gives CAGISYEQYF.

The CDR3 protein is CASSLGQADSPLHF. CDR3 coding DNA: TGTGCCAGCAGTCTTGGGCAGGCTGATTCACCCCTCCACTTT. V is TRBV3-1 and J is TRBJ1-6; D not certain. The CDR3 contains 14 residues. Trimming shortened V by 6 bases and J by 8 bases, and 14 bases separated the two germline ends. Per germline, CDR1 LGHDT and CDR2 YNNKEL (reference sequence).

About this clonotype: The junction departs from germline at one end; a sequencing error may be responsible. The CDR3 loop reads CASSQTSGEEAQYF. The CDR3 bases are TGCGCCAGCAGCCAGACTAGCGGAGAAGAGGCCCAGTACTTC. The chain links TRBV5-1 to TRBJ2-5, with TRBD2 identical over 9 bases. The CDR3 runs 14 residues. In germline, CDR1 is SGHRS, CDR2 YFSETQ.

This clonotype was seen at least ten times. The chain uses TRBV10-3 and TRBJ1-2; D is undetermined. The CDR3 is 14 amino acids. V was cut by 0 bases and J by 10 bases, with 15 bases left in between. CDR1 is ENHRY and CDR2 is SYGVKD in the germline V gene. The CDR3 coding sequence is TGTGCCATCAGTGAGTCGGATGGCAGCATTCACTACACCTTC. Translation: CAISESDGSIHYTF.

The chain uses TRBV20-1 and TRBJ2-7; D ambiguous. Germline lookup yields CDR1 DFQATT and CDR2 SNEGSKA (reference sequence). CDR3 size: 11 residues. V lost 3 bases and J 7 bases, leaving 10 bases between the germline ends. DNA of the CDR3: TGCAGTGCTAGTTCTCTTAATGAGCAGTACTTC. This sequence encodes CSASSLNEQYF.

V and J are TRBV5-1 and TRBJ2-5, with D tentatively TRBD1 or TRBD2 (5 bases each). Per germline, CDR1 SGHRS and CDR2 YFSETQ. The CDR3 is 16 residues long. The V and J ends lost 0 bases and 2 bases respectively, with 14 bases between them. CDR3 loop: CASSLGSRGVQETQYF. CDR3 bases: TGCGCCAGCAGCTTGGGGTCAAGGGGAGTGCAAGAGACCCAGTACTTC. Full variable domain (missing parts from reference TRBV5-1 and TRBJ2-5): KAGVTQTPRYLIKTRGQQVTLSCSPISGHRSVSWYQQTPGQGLQFLFEYFSETQRNKGNFPGRFSGRQFSNSRSEMNVSTLELGDSALYLCASSLGSRGVQETQYFGPGTRLLVL.

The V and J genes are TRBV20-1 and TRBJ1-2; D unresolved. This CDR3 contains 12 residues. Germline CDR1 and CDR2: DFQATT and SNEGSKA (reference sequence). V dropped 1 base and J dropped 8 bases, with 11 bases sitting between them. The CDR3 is CSARVESQGYTF. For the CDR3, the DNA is TGCAGTGCTAGAGTAGAAAGTCAGGGCTACACCTTC.

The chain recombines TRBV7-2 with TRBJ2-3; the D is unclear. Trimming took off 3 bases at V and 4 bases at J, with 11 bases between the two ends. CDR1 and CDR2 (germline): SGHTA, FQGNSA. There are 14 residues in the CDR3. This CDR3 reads CASSFQRWPDTQYF. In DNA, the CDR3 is TGTGCCAGCAGCTTCCAACGTTGGCCAGATACGCAGTATTTT.

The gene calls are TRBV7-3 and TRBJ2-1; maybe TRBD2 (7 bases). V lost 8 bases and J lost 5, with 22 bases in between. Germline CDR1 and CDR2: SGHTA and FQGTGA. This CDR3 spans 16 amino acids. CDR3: CASSLGGGRGHNEQFF. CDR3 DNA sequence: TGTGCCAGCTCACTTGGGGGGGGGCGGGGACACAATGAGCAGTTCTTC. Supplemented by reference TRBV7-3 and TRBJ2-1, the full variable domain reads GAGVSQTPSNKVTEKGKYVELRCDPISGHTALYWYRQSLGQGPEFLIYFQGTGAADDSGLPNDRFFAVRPEGSVSTLKIQRTERGDSAVYLCASSLGGGRGHNEQFFGPGTRLTVL.

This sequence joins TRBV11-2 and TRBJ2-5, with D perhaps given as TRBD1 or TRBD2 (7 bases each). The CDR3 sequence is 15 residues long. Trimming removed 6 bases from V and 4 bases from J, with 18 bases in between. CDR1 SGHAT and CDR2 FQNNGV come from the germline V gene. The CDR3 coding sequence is TGTGCCAGCAGTTTTAATCCCAGGGGGGGAGAGACCCAGTACTTC. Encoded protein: CASSFNPRGGETQYF.

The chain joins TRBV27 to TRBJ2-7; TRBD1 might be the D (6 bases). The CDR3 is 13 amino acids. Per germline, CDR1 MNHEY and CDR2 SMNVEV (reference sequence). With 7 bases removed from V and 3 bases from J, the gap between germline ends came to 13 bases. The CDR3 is CASTIKQGYEQYF. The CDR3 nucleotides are TGTGCCAGCACCATAAAACAGGGCTACGAGCAGTACTTC.

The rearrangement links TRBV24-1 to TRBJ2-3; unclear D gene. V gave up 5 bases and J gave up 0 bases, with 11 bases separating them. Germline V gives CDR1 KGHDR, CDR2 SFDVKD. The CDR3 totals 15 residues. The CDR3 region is CATSAEPASTDTQYF. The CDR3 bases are TGTGCCACCAGTGCGGAACCAGCTAGCACAGATACGCAGTATTTT.

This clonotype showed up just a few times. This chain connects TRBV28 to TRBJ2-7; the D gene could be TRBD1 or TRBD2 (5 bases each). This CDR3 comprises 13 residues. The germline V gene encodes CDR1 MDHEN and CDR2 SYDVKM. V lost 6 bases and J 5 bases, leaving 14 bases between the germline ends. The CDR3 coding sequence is TGTGCCAGCAGAGGGGCGGGTAGAGACGAGCAGTACTTC. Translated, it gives CASRGAGRDEQYF.

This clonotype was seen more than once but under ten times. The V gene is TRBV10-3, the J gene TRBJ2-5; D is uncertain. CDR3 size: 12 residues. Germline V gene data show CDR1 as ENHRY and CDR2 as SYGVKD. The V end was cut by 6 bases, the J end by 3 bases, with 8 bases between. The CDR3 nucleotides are TGTGCCATCAGCGGGTCAGAAGAGACCCAGTACTTC. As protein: CAISGSEETQYF.

In DNA form, the CDR3 reads TGCAGTGCTCTATCGTCCTACAATGAGCAGTTCTTC. This encodes CSALSSYNEQFF. This rearrangement joins TRBV20-1 to TRBJ2-1; D remains unclear. CDR3 length: 12 residues. Trimming left V 5 bases short and J 1 base short, with 6 bases between. The germline CDR1 and CDR2 sequences are DFQATT and SNEGSKA (reference sequence).

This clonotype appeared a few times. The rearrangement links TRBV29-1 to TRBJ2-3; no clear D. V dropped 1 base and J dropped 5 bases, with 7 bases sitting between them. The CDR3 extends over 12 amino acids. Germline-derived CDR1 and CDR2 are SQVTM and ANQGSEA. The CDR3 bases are TGCAGCGTTGAAGTCTCGGGAGATACGCAGTATTTT. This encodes CSVEVSGDTQYF.

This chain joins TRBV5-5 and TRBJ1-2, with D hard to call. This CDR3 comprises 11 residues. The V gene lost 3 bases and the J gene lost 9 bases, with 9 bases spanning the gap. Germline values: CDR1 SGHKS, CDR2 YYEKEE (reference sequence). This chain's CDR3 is CASSWVGSYTF. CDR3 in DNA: TGTGCCAGCAGCTGGGTGGGGAGCTACACCTTC.

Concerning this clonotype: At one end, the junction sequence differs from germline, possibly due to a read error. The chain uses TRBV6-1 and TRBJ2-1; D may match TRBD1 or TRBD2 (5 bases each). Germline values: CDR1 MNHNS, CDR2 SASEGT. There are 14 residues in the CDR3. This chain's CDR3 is CATSPGPRYNERYF. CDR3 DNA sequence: TGTGCCACCTCACCGGGACCACGCTACAATGAGCGGTACTTC.

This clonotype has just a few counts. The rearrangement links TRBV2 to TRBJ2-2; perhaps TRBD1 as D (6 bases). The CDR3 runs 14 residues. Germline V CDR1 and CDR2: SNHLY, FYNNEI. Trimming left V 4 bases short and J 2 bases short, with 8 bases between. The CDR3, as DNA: TGTGCCAGCAGTGTACAGGGTAACACCGGGGAGCTGTTTTTT. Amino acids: CASSVQGNTGELFF.

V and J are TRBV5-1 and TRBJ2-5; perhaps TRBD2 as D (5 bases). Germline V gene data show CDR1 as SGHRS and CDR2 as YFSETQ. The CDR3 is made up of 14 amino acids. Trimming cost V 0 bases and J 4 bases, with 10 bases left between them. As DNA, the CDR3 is TGCGCCAGCAGCTTGGCGGTAGCGAGAGAGACCCAGTACTTC. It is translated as CASSLAVARETQYF.